The 17 T cell receptor beta chains presented below share a single source sample, sequenced in a study of T-cell memory formation after mild COVID-19. MiXCR was run by TCRdb on the 5' RACE reads, yielding one entry per CDR3 protein. This sample yields approximately 440,000 distinct CDR3 sequences, of which 20% are seen a single time; approximately 8.4% belongs to the top ten. The sample taken for sequencing was PBMCs or a T cell subset sorted from them (not recorded which). The receptor source for this set is an adult woman who had mild COVID-19 (a few samples of this study predate the infection). Cell type and time point are not known.

The J gene is TRBJ2-1, the V gene TRBV12-3 or TRBV12-4; D may be TRBD1 or TRBD2 (5 bases each). The CDR3 loop spans 13 amino acids. V lost 3 bases to trimming and J lost 15 bases, with 18 bases between them. Here the CDR3 reads CASSFFAGRKGFF. DNA for the CDR3: TGTGCCAGCAGTTTTTTCGCAGGGAGAAAAGGGTTCTTC.

This sequence joins TRBV7-2 and TRBJ1-1; 12 bases line up with TRBD1. The germline V gene encodes CDR1 SGHTA and CDR2 FQGNSA. CDR3 length: 18 amino acids. The trim removed 6 bases at V and 0 bases at J, leaving 11 bases unmatched. The DNA of the CDR3 is TGTGCCAGCAGAGCCGGTTTGGGACAGGGGGCAGTGAACACTGAAGCTTTCTTT. Its protein product is CASRAGLGQGAVNTEAFF.

This clonotype has a handful of counts. The chain links TRBV12-3 or TRBV12-4 to TRBJ2-5; 7 bases fit TRBD1. The CDR3 runs 15 residues. Trimming at V came to 3 bases and at J to 3 bases, leaving 7 bases not matched to a gene. CDR3 region: CASSLGQGEKETQYF. CDR3 DNA sequence: TGTGCCAGCAGTTTGGGCCAGGGGGAGAAAGAGACCCAGTACTTC.

There are a few counts of this clonotype. This rearrangement joins TRBV2 to TRBJ2-3; 9 bases are a match to TRBD2. Germline CDR1 and CDR2: SNHLY and FYNNEI. CDR3 length equals 15 residues. The junction had 5 bases not matched to a gene; V was cut back by 4 bases and J by 3 bases. CDR3 sequence: CASSVGSGRTDTQYF. The CDR3 DNA follows: TGTGCCAGCAGTGTAGGTAGCGGGAGAACAGATACGCAGTATTTT.

The chain employs TRBV7-9 and TRBJ1-2, with D possibly being TRBD1 (5 bases). The CDR3 has 14 amino acids. The V end lost 8 bases, the J end lost 3 bases, and 16 bases lay between the germline ends. Germline values: CDR1 SEHNR, CDR2 FQNEAQ (reference sequence). The CDR3 region is CASSWGVEHYGYTF. The CDR3 region has the DNA TGTGCCAGCTCCTGGGGCGTCGAGCACTATGGCTACACCTTC. The full variable domain, with the rest looked up from reference TRBV7-9 and TRBJ1-2, is DTGVSQNPRHKITKRGQNVTFRCDPISEHNRLYWYRQTLGQGPEFLTYFQNEAQLEKSRLLSDRFSAERPKGSFSTLEIQRTEQGDSAMYLCASSWGVEHYGYTFGSGTRLTVV.

The gene calls are TRBV4-2 and TRBJ2-5; TRBD2 agrees at 12 bases. The germline CDR1 and CDR2 sequences are LGHNA and YNFKEQ. After removal of 0 bases from V and 5 bases from J, the junction contained 16 bases not matched to a gene. The CDR3 totals 20 residues. DNA of the CDR3: TGTGCCAGCAGCCAAGATTTCTCTAGCGGGAGGGCCATTGAGTCGGAGACCCAGTACTTC. Translation: CASSQDFSSGRAIESETQYF.

V is TRBV20-1 and J is TRBJ2-7; 9 bases agree with TRBD2. CDR3 length: 17 amino acids. The J segment lost 5 bases and the V segment lost 6 bases, leaving 20 bases of the junction unmatched. Germline lookup yields CDR1 DFQATT and CDR2 SNEGSKA (reference sequence). CDR3 bases: TGCAGTGCCCCCGGTAGGGGACTAGCTTTCGGTTGTGACGAGCAGTACTTC. The encoded protein is CSAPGRGLAFGCDEQYF.

This clonotype was detected only a few times. This rearrangement joins TRBV5-1 to TRBJ2-5, with 10 positions matching TRBD1. V dropped 4 bases and J dropped 4; count of bases not matched to a gene: 4. CDR1 is SGHRS, CDR2 YFSETQ, per germline. The CDR3 length is 14 residues. CDR3 DNA sequence: TGCGCCAGCAGCGGCCGGGACAGGGGAGAGACCCAGTACTTC. This sequence encodes CASSGRDRGETQYF. Complete variable domain (other parts from reference TRBV5-1 and TRBJ2-5): KAGVTQTPRYLIKTRGQQVTLSCSPISGHRSVSWYQQTPGQGLQFLFEYFSETQRNKGNFPGRFSGRQFSNSRSEMNVSTLELGDSALYLCASSGRDRGETQYFGPGTRLLVL.

The table lists this clonotype with a few counts. CDR3 in DNA: TGTGCCAGCAGCCAAGGACTAGTTTCCGGGGAGCTGTTTTTT. As protein: CASSQGLVSGELFF. V gene TRBV3-1 combines with J gene TRBJ2-2, with D possibly TRBD2 on 6 matching bases. V lost 1 base and J lost 6, with 9 bases in between. CDR1 is LGHDT, CDR2 YNNKEL, per germline (reference sequence). CDR3 length: 14 residues.

This clonotype has only a few counts. The chain recombines TRBV11-1 with TRBJ2-7; 13 bases fit TRBD2. The V gene's germline CDR1 is SGHAT and CDR2 FQDESV (reference sequence). Unmatched junction bases numbered 6, after V lost 4 bases and J lost 3 bases. The CDR3 length is 16 residues. The CDR3 loop reads CASSWGLAGTNYEQYF. The CDR3 DNA is TGTGCCAGCAGCTGGGGACTAGCGGGAACAAACTACGAGCAGTACTTC.

The DNA of the CDR3 is TGTGCCAGCAGTTACCCGGCTAGCGGGACAGATGAGCAGTTCTTC. Translation gives CASSYPASGTDEQFF. This sequence joins TRBV6-2 or TRBV6-3 and TRBJ2-1; 9 positions match TRBD2. This CDR3 has 15 residues. Germline V gene lookup returns CDR1 MNHEY and CDR2 SVGEGT. Trimming took 2 bases from V and 8 from J; bases not matched to a gene: 7.

This clonotype appeared a few times. J is TRBJ2-7 and V is TRBV5-1, with 7 positions matching TRBD1. J was trimmed by 5 bases and V by 3 bases; bases with no gene match: 8. This CDR3 region has 14 residues. CDR1 is SGHRS, CDR2 YFSETQ, per germline. This CDR3 is CASSSWTGLNEQYF. CDR3 DNA: TGCGCCAGCAGCTCCTGGACAGGTCTTAACGAGCAGTACTTC.

In this sample, this clonotype turned up a few times. The chain carries TRBV24-1 and TRBJ2-4; no firm D call. CDR3 length: 11 amino acids. Germline values: CDR1 KGHDR, CDR2 SFDVKD. The V gene lost 3 bases and the J gene lost 6 bases, with 2 bases spanning the gap. The CDR3, as DNA: TGTGCCACCAGTGATCTAAACATTCAGTACTTC. Amino acids: CATSDLNIQYF.

The chain is built from TRBV12-3 or TRBV12-4 and TRBJ1-2; possible D gene TRBD1, 5 bases. CDR3 length: 15 residues. V was pared by 5 bases and J by 3 bases, with 16 bases between. CDR3 nucleotide sequence: TGTGCCAGCAGTAAACCTACCTGGGGGTACTATGGCTACACCTTC. It yields the protein CASSKPTWGYYGYTF.

V usage is TRBV19 and J usage is TRBJ2-3, with 7 bases lining up with TRBD1. V shed 6 bases, J shed 5 bases, and the junction held 5 bases outside the gene matches. This CDR3 is built from 13 residues. Germline V CDR1 and CDR2: LNHDA, SQIVND (reference sequence). CDR3 protein: CASSGTEQDTQYF. CDR3 bases: TGTGCCAGTAGCGGGACAGAGCAAGATACGCAGTATTTT.

This clonotype appeared a few times. This chain connects TRBV18 to TRBJ1-1; no clear D gene. This CDR3 contains 13 residues. The V end lost 2 bases, the J end lost 2 bases, and 6 bases lay between the germline ends. Germline V CDR1 and CDR2: KGHSH, LQKENI. In DNA form, the CDR3 reads TGTGCCAGCTCACCATTGCAAAACACTGAAGCTTTCTTT. Translated, it gives CASSPLQNTEAFF.

This clonotype has just a few counts. The V call is TRBV29-1, the J call TRBJ2-5; 7 nucleotides match TRBD1. The germline gives CDR1 SQVTM, CDR2 ANQGSEA. CDR3 length: 13 amino acids. V gave up 6 bases and J gave up 5 bases; unmatched junction bases: 9. DNA of the CDR3: TGCAGCGTAGTTGTGCCAGGGGGTGAGACCCAGTACTTC. It yields the protein CSVVVPGGETQYF.